This entry lists 24 T cell receptor beta chains sequenced from one sample in a study of long-term antiretroviral therapy in people with HIV (dated by TCRdb to the early 2020s). Sequencing of the TRB variable region was done with the immunoSEQ hsTCRB v3.0 assay at survey level resolution. The source is immuneACCESS, and TCRdb retained only in-frame sequences with V and J called. Part of the clones is not carried over; for the studies checked, unresolved V genes explain less than half of this, and the remainder is unexplained. This sample gives 15,000 to 20,000 clones in total; more than 65% of them show up just once. Of the sample, over 13% falls within the top ten clones. The sample in question was unsorted PBMCs, obtained 0.5 years before starting antiretroviral therapy. These receptors were taken from a woman aged 45-59 years with HIV.

The genes are TRBV9 and TRBJ2-5; 10 positions match TRBD1. Per germline, CDR1 SGDLS and CDR2 YYNGEE. V was pared by 3 bases and J by 5 bases, with 4 bases of the junction left unmatched. The CDR3 extends over 14 amino acids. CDR3 loop: CASSATGGGETQYF. The CDR3 coding sequence is TGTGCCAGCAGCGCGACAGGGGGCGGGGAGACCCAGTACTTC.

V gene TRBV7-2 combines with J gene TRBJ2-1; 10 nucleotides line up with TRBD2. This CDR3 spans 15 amino acids. Germline-derived CDR1 and CDR2 are SGHTA and FQGNSA. J was trimmed by 5 bases and V by 4 bases; bases with no gene match: 5. The CDR3 DNA follows: TGTGCCAGCAGCTCTGGGACTAGCGCACACAATGAGCAGTTCTTC. Its protein product is CASSSGTSAHNEQFF.

This clone was counted a single time. This chain joins TRBV10-1 and TRBJ2-2; D gene ambiguous. Between the trimmed V and J ends, which lost 2 bases and 5 bases, there was a span of 6 bases. Germline V gene lookup returns CDR1 WNHNN and CDR2 SYGVQD (reference sequence). The CDR3 loop spans 13 amino acids. DNA of the CDR3: TGCGCCAGCAGTGAGGACGGGACCGGGGAGCTGTTTTTT. Translating gives CASSEDGTGELFF.

The gene calls are TRBV6-5 and TRBJ1-1, with a tentative D call TRBD1 (5 bases). V lost 6 bases and J lost 2, with 16 bases in between. The CDR3 loop spans 15 amino acids. From germline, CDR1 is MNHEY and CDR2 SVGAGI. The chain's CDR3 is CASRPAWGVNTEAFF. The CDR3 DNA is TGTGCCAGCAGACCGGCTTGGGGGGTCAACACTGAAGCTTTCTTT.

The chain is built from TRBV27 and TRBJ1-5; D may be TRBD1 (6 bases). Per germline, CDR1 MNHEY and CDR2 SMNVEV (reference sequence). The CDR3 covers 15 residues. V dropped 4 bases and J dropped 2 bases, with 12 bases sitting between them. CDR3 in DNA: TGTGCCAGCAGTTCCAGGGGTGCCGGCAATCAGCCCCAGCATTTT. Translation gives CASSSRGAGNQPQHF.

The CDR3 sequence is CASGSSGHSNTEAFF. CDR3 bases: TGCGCCAGCGGATCATCGGGGCACTCAAACACTGAAGCTTTCTTT. V gene TRBV5-1 combines with J gene TRBJ1-1; D is perhaps TRBD1 (5 bases). The germline V gene encodes CDR1 SGHRS and CDR2 YFSETQ. The ends were cut back, 7 bases at V and 2 bases at J, with 18 bases in the middle. CDR3 length equals 15 residues.

The chain employs TRBV5-8 and TRBJ2-7, with 8 bases fitting TRBD1. Germline lookup yields CDR1 SGHTS and CDR2 YDEGEE. Trimming removed 2 bases from V and 6 bases from J; junction bases left unmatched: 7. The CDR3 consists of 14 residues. The CDR3 DNA is TGTGCCAGCAGCTTCGGACAGGGCGGTAGCGAGCAGTACGTC. It is translated as CASSFGQGGSEQYV.

The chain is built from TRBV30 and TRBJ2-1; maybe TRBD2 (5 bases). The germline V gene has CDR1 GTSNPN and CDR2 SVGIG (reference sequence). Trimming left V 5 bases short and J 1 base short, with 9 bases between. The CDR3 has 13 amino acids. This CDR3 reads CAWSLASYNEQFF. The CDR3 DNA follows: TGTGCCTGGTCTCTAGCATCCTACAATGAGCAGTTCTTC.

J is TRBJ1-1 and V is TRBV25-1; D gene uncertain. This CDR3 region has 14 residues. V lost 6 bases and J 4 bases, leaving 15 bases between the germline ends. CDR1 is MGHDK, CDR2 SYGVNS, per germline. CDR3 in amino acids: CASRDSLSTTEAFF. CDR3 DNA: TGTGCCAGCAGGGACTCTCTCAGCACCACTGAAGCTTTCTTT.

This sequence joins TRBV7-9 and TRBJ2-7, with D unresolved. The V end lost 5 bases, the J end lost 3 bases, and 11 bases lay between the germline ends. Looked up from germline, CDR1 is SEHNR and CDR2 is FQNEAQ (reference sequence). There are 13 residues in the CDR3. CDR3 sequence reads: CASSPRRSYEQYV. CDR3 sequence (DNA): TGTGCCAGCAGCCCCCGACGGAGCTACGAGCAGTACGTC.

J is TRBJ1-2 and V is TRBV20-1, with no clear D. The CDR3 sequence is 11 residues long. The V and J ends lost 3 bases and 4 bases respectively, with 6 bases between them. Germline V gives CDR1 DFQATT, CDR2 SNEGSKA (reference sequence). The CDR3 DNA is TGCAGTGCTAGGGAGATCTATGGCTACACCTTC. Its protein is CSAREIYGYTF.

This sequence joins TRBV7-8 and TRBJ2-6; 7 nucleotides agree with TRBD2. Germline CDR1 is SGHVS and CDR2 is FQNEAQ. This CDR3 contains 15 residues. V dropped 6 bases and J dropped 3; count of bases not matched to a gene: 5. The CDR3 sequence: CASSFGRLGANVLTF. The CDR3, as DNA: TGTGCCAGCAGTTTCGGGAGGCTTGGGGCCAACGTCCTGACTTTC.

This clone was detected a few times. This CDR3 reads CASSEVRGTSPLHF. DNA for the CDR3: TGTGCCAGCAGTGAGGTCAGGGGTACTTCACCCCTCCACTTT. The V gene is TRBV6-1, the J gene TRBJ1-6; tentatively, D is TRBD1 (6 bases). The CDR3 contains 14 residues. The germline CDR1 and CDR2 sequences are MNHNS and SASEGT. V was cut by 3 bases and J by 9 bases, with 12 bases left in between.

The genes are TRBV5-1 and TRBJ1-4, with D maybe TRBD1 (5 bases). CDR1 is SGHRS, CDR2 YFSETQ, per germline. V gave up 0 bases and J gave up 7 bases, with 10 bases separating them. This CDR3 has 14 residues. This CDR3 is CASSLGQKGEKLFF. Here the CDR3 DNA reads TGCGCCAGCAGCTTGGGACAGAAAGGTGAAAAACTGTTTTTT. Looking up the rest from reference TRBV5-1 and TRBJ1-4 gives the full variable domain: KAGVTQTPRYLIKTRGQQVTLSCSPISGHRSVSWYQQTPGQGLQFLFEYFSETQRNKGNFPGRFSGRQFSNSRSEMNVSTLELGDSALYLCASSLGQKGEKLFFGSGTQLSVL.

The rearrangement uses TRBV5-1 and TRBJ1-2; no definite D call. The CDR3 extends over 16 amino acids. CDR1 and CDR2 from the germline V gene are SGHRS and YFSETQ. V lost 0 bases, J lost 5 bases, and 17 bases lay in between. The CDR3 nucleotides are TGCGCCAGCAGCTTGGGCAGTCAGAAATACTTTTATGGCTACACCTTC. Translated, it gives CASSLGSQKYFYGYTF.

CDR3 amino acids: CASSTVTNTEAFF. The DNA for the CDR3 is TGCGCCAGCAGCACCGTGACGAACACTGAAGCTTTCTTT. This chain joins TRBV4-1 and TRBJ1-1; D gene unclear. Germline lookup yields CDR1 MGHRA and CDR2 YSYEKL. The CDR3 runs to 13 residues. The ends were cut back, 5 bases at V and 1 base at J, with 8 bases in the middle.

The chain combines TRBV5-1 with TRBJ1-2; D uncertain. The CDR3 is 13 residues long. In germline, CDR1 is SGHRS, CDR2 YFSETQ. Trimming removed 0 bases from V and 2 bases from J, with 5 bases in between. CDR3 coding DNA: TGCGCCAGCAGCTTGGAGTCGAACTATGGCTACACCTTC. It is translated as CASSLESNYGYTF.

The genes are TRBV7-2 and TRBJ1-5, with D possibly being TRBD1 (5 bases). The ends were cut back, 1 base at V and 7 bases at J, with 11 bases in the middle. Looked up from germline, CDR1 is SGHTA and CDR2 is FQGNSA. The CDR3 covers 14 residues. The CDR3 region is CASSLGGGGQPQHF. The CDR3 DNA sequence: TGTGCCAGCAGCTTAGGGGGTGGGGGGCAGCCCCAGCATTTT.

This sequence joins TRBV5-6 and TRBJ1-1; 8 bases fit TRBD1. This CDR3 contains 17 residues. Germline-derived CDR1 and CDR2 are SGHDT and YYEEEE. V was clipped by 2 bases and J by 0 bases; unmatched bases: 9. The CDR3 loop is CASSFNSGGGLNTEAFF. The CDR3 nucleotides are TGTGCCAGCAGCTTTAATTCAGGGGGCGGCCTGAACACTGAAGCTTTCTTT.

This rearrangement joins TRBV7-9 to TRBJ2-1; 13 bases match TRBD2. The CDR3 has 17 residues. With V trimmed by 5 bases and J by 4 bases, 8 bases remained unmatched. Germline CDR1 is SEHNR and CDR2 is FQNEAQ (reference sequence). CDR3 in amino acids: CASSPRTSGGQYNEQFF. The CDR3 DNA reads TGTGCCAGCAGCCCCCGGACTAGCGGGGGCCAATACAATGAGCAGTTCTTC.

The chain is built from TRBV5-1 and TRBJ2-5; 9 positions agree with TRBD1. The V gene end was trimmed by 7 bases and the J gene end by 4 bases; junction bases not matched to a gene: 5. CDR3 size: 13 residues. Germline V gene lookup returns CDR1 SGHRS and CDR2 YFSETQ. The CDR3 sequence: CASSGQGRETQYF. The CDR3 DNA reads TGCGCCAGCTCAGGACAGGGGAGAGAGACCCAGTACTTC. Together with reference TRBV5-1 and TRBJ2-5, the CDR3 gives the full variable domain: KAGVTQTPRYLIKTRGQQVTLSCSPISGHRSVSWYQQTPGQGLQFLFEYFSETQRNKGNFPGRFSGRQFSNSRSEMNVSTLELGDSALYLCASSGQGRETQYFGPGTRLLVL.

CDR3 loop: CASSLDRGYEQYV. The CDR3 nucleotides are TGCGCCAGCAGCTTGGACAGGGGCTACGAGCAGTACGTC. The J gene is TRBJ2-7, the V gene TRBV5-1; the match to TRBD1 covers 7 bases. CDR1 and CDR2 (germline): SGHRS, YFSETQ. The CDR3 has 13 amino acids. After removal of 0 bases from V and 3 bases from J, the junction contained 0 bases not matched to a gene.

CDR3 region: CASSYGWGNTEAFF. CDR3 coding DNA: TGTGCCAGCAGTTATGGTTGGGGAAACACTGAAGCTTTCTTT. V and J are TRBV6-5 and TRBJ1-1; no clear D. Per germline, CDR1 MNHEY and CDR2 SVGAGI. Trimming left V 3 bases short and J 2 bases short, with 10 bases between. The CDR3 length is 14 residues.

The V gene is TRBV6-1, the J gene TRBJ1-6, with TRBD1 matching over 8 bases. CDR1 and CDR2 from the germline V gene are MNHNS and SASEGT. The CDR3 loop spans 15 amino acids. V was clipped by 4 bases and J by 7 bases; unmatched bases: 6. The CDR3 loop reads CASSVDRGGNSPLHF. The CDR3 region has the DNA TGTGCCAGCAGTGTCGACAGGGGTGGCAATTCACCCCTCCACTTT.